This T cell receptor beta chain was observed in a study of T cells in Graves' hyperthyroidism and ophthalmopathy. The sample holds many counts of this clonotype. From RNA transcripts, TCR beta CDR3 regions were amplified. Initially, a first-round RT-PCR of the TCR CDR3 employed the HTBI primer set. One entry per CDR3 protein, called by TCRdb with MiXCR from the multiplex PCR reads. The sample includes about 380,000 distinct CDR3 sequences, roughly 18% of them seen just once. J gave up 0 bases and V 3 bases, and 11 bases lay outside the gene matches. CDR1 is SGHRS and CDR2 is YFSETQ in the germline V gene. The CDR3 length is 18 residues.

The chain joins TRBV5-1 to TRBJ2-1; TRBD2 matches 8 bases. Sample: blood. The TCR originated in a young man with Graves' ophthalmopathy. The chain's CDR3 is CASSSTSGGPGSYNEQFF. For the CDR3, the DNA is TGCGCCAGCAGCTCCACCTCGGGGGGGCCGGGCTCCTACAATGAGCAGTTCTTC.